This note documents a single T cell receptor beta chain sequence. What this receptor recognizes is not known. No quality values exist for individual bases; no much larger clone is one base distant. The ophthalmopathy patients had moderately to severely active disease, with a Clinical Activity Score of 3 or higher, a NOSPECS grade of 4 or higher, and a disease duration of less than 3 months. Patients with other autoimmune diseases, uncontrolled infections, pregnancy or lactation were excluded. Diagnosis was based on clinical symptoms, serum thyroxine, TRAb, thyroid ultrasound and orbital computed tomography. Ficoll-Paque density gradient centrifugation was used to isolate PBMCs from 10 ml of fresh peripheral blood. Total RNA was extracted using Trizol reagent, and RNA quality was checked on an Agilent 2100 Bioanalyzer. The data were taken from a study of Graves' ophthalmopathy and Graves' hyperthyroidism (dated by TCRdb to between 2017 and 2018). With respect to the entire study: Peripheral blood was collected before any treatment was given, at the time of initial diagnosis. In total, approximately 130 blood samples were TCR-sequenced: approximately 42 ophthalmopathy, over 70 hyperthyroidism and approximately 17 hyperthyroidism-to-ophthalmopathy patients. To tell Graves' ophthalmopathy apart from Graves' hyperthyroidism, and to predict which patients would progress to ophthalmopathy, the study relied on TCR beta repertoire signatures. After sampling, hyperthyroidism patients received methimazole starting at 30 mg daily, and ophthalmopathy patients received high-dose intravenous methylprednisolone. In six hyperthyroidism patients, T-cell repertoires of thyroid tissue and blood were compared. The roughly 94 discovery patients were randomly divided into training and test sets at a 7:3 ratio. To explore V-J signatures that distinguish ophthalmopathy from hyperthyroidism, a discovery set of about a hundred patients was enrolled, made up of over 40 with ophthalmopathy and under 65 with stable hyperthyroidism. The independent validation cohort included 18 to 20 hyperthyroidism patients plus 17 patients who later progressed from hyperthyroidism to ophthalmopathy. Overall study results and their limits: In validation, the model predicted ophthalmopathy progression with 70.59% sensitivity and approximately 72% specificity; some 13 predicted patients were CT-confirmed with GO in a median of about 6.1 months. Among expanded thyroid clonotypes with frequency above 0.001, most also showed up in blood, which suggests that blood repertoires may reflect the thyroid immune response. Ophthalmopathy was separated from stable hyperthyroidism by the 13-signature model with more than 85% sensitivity and about 83% specificity in cross-validation and with 80%/75% in the test set. Sample size was not statistically predetermined, and group allocation was not concealed from the investigators.

The CDR3 has 15 amino acids, counting the end cysteine and phenylalanine. Only the CDR3 region is kept as DNA, spanning 45 bases read in frame from base 1. V has 5 bases trimmed and J has 4 bases trimmed; junction bases matching no gene number 7. From the germline V gene (reference sequence), CDR1 is LNHDA and CDR2 is SQIVND. TCR beta CDR3 regions were amplified from RNA transcripts for repertoire sequencing. The first round of RT-PCR was done with HTBI primers and the Qiagen OneStep RT-PCR kit, and was followed by a second round of multiplex PCR, then size selection and purification. Libraries were sequenced paired-end with 100 bp reads on an Illumina HiSeq2000. Per the authors' processing: SOAPnuke was used to process the reads, removing any read that contained adapters or uncalled bases, had a mean Phred below 15, or lacked an exact match to the constant primer or identifier. High-quality paired reads were merged with COPE v1.2.5. Each unique nucleotide sequence was treated as a clonotype, and MiTCR v1.1 was used to align the clonotypes to the IMGT TRB V, D and J references. The analysis was limited to V-J combinations with a frequency above 0.0001, which together covered 99.2% of the repertoires. For each V-J combination, a TCR clonal expansion and chaos score was defined as the ratio of F50 clonal expansion to chaos observed in the TCRdist matrix. Welch's t-statistics and random forest were used to narrow the features down to approximately twelve V-J combinations, which were then fed into a naive Bayes classifier. The similarity between thyroid and blood repertoires was quantified using the Morisita-Horn index. The public reads were reprocessed in TCRdb via fastp at Q25 and MiXCR, keeping in-frame beta chains. All rows with the same CDR3 protein become a single entry with the most common DNA and genes. What appears here as the V and J calls and clone size reflects TCRdb's work, not the paper's. Counted in this sample were 200,000 to 250,000 distinct CDR3 sequences; 20% to 25% of them appeared once. Around 40% of the sample is taken by the ten largest.

This TCR was sampled from a woman aged 45-65 years with Graves' ophthalmopathy. Donor details come from another sample of the same person, matched by shared clones. Sequenced input: peripheral blood. Rearrangement joined TRBV19 to TRBJ2-5; a stretch of 10 junction bases matches TRBD1. The DNA sequence follows: TGTGCCAGTAGTGCCCGGGACAGGGGAGGAGAGACCCAGTACTTC. Its translation reads: CASSARDRGGETQYF. Beyond the CDR3, the reference TRBV19 and TRBJ2-5 genes provide the residues; the full variable domain reads: DGGITQSPKYLFRKEGQNVTLSCEQNLNHDAMYWYRQDPGQGLRLIYYSQIVNDFQKGDIAEGYSVSREKKESFPLTVTSAQKNPTAFYLCASSARDRGGETQYFGPGTRLLVL.